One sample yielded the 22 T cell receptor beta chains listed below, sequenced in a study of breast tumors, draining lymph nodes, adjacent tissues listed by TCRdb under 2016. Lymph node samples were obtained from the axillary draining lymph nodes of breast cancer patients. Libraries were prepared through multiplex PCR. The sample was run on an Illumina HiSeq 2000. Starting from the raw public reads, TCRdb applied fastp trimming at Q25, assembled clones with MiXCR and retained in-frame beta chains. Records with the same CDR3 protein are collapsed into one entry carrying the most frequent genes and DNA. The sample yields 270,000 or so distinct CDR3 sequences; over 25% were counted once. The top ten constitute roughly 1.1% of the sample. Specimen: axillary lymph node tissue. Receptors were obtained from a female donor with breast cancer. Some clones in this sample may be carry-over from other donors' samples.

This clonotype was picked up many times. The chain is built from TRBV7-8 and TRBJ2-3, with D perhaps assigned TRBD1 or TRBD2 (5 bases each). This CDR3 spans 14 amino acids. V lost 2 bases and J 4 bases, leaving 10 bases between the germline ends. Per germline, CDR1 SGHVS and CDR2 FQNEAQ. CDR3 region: CASSLSRGADTQYF. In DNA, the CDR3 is TGTGCCAGCAGCTTATCCAGAGGGGCAGATACGCAGTATTTT.

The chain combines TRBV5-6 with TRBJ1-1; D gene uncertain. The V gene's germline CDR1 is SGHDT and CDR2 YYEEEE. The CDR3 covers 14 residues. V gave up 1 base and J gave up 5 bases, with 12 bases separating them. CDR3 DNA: TGTGCCAGCAGCTTGCCCTACGGCGGGACTGAAGCTTTCTTT. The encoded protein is CASSLPYGGTEAFF.

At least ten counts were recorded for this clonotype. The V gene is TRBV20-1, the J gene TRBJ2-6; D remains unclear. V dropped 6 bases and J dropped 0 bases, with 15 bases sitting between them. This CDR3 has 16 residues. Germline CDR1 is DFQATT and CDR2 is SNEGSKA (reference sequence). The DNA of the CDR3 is TGCAGTGCAAATGGACGGGCCGGCTCTGGGGCCAACGTCCTGACTTTC. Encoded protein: CSANGRAGSGANVLTF.

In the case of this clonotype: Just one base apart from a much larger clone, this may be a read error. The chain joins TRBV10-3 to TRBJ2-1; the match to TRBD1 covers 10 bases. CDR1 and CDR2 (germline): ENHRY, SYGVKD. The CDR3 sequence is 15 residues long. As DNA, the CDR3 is TGTGCCATCACTCCCGACAGGGGGCATTACAGTGAGCAGTTCTTC. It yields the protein CAITPDRGHYSEQFF.

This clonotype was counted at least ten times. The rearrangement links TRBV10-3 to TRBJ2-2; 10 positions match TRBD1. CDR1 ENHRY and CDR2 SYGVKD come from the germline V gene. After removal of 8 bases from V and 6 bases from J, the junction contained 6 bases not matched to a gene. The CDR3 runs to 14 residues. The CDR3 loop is CAIGGTGAAGELFF. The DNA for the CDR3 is TGTGCCATCGGTGGGACAGGGGCGGCCGGGGAGCTGTTTTTT.

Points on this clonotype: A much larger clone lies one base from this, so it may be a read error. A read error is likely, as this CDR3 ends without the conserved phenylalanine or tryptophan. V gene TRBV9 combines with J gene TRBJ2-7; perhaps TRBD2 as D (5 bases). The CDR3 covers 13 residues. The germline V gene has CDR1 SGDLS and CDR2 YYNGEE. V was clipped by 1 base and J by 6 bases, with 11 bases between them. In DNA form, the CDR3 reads TGTGCCAGCAGCGTAAGCACAGAGGGCGAGCAGTACTCC. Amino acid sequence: CASSVSTEGEQYS.

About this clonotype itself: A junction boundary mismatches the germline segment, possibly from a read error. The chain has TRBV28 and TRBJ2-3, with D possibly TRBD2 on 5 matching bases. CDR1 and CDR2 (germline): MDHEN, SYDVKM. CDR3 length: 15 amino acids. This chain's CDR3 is CASSLFTGSTDMQYF. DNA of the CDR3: TGTGCCAGCAGTTTATTTACGGGGAGCACAGATATGCAGTATTTT.

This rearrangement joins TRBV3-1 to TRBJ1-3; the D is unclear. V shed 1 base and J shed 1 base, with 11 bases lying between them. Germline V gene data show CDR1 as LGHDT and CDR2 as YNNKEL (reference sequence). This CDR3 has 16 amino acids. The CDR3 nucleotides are TGTGCCAGCAGCCAAGCCCAGAGGATATCTGGAAACACCATATATTTT. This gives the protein CASSQAQRISGNTIYF.

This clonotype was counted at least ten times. The CDR3 coding sequence is TGTGCCTGGTCGGGACAGGAAAATCAGCCCCAGCATTTT. It translates to CAWSGQENQPQHF. The chain couples TRBV30 to TRBJ1-5, with 8 nucleotides matching TRBD1. In germline, CDR1 is GTSNPN, CDR2 SVGIG (reference sequence). With 5 bases clipped from V and 4 bases from J, the junction kept 4 bases outside the gene matches. The CDR3 has 13 residues. Based on the CDR3 plus reference TRBV30 and TRBJ1-5, the full variable domain is SQTIHQWPATLVQPVGSPLSLECTVEGTSNPNLYWYRQAAGRGLQLLFYSVGIGQISSEVPQNLSASRPQDRQFILSSKKLLLSDSGFYLCAWSGQENQPQHFGDGTRLSIL.

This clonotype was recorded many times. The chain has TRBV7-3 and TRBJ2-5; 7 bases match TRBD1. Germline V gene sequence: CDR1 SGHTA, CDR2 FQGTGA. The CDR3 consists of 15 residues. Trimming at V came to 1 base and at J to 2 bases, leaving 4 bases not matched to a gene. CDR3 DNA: TGTGCCAGCAGCTTAAACCCGGGACAGCAAGAGACCCAGTACTTC. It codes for CASSLNPGQQETQYF.

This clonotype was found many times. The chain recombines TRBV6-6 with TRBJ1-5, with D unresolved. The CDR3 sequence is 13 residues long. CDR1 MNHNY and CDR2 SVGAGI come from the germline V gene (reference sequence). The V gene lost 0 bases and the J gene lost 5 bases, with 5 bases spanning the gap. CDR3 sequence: CASSYSQDQPQHF. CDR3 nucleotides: TGTGCCAGCAGTTACTCCCAAGATCAGCCCCAGCATTTT.

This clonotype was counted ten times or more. The CDR3 DNA reads as TGTGCCATACGCGATGGGGCGGCCCAAGAGACCCAGTACTTC. This sequence encodes CAIRDGAAQETQYF. The chain links TRBV12-3 or TRBV12-4 to TRBJ2-5, with D perhaps TRBD1 (5 bases). The CDR3 runs to 14 residues. Trimming pared 10 bases from V and 1 base from J, leaving 16 bases between.

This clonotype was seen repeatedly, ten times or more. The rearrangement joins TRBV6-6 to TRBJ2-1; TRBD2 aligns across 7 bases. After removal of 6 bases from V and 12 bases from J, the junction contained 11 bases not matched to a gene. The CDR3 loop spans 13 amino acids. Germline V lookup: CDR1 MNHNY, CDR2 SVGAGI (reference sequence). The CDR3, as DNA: TGTGCCAGCAGATCCCACGGGACTACCACGCAGTTCTTC. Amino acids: CASRSHGTTTQFF.

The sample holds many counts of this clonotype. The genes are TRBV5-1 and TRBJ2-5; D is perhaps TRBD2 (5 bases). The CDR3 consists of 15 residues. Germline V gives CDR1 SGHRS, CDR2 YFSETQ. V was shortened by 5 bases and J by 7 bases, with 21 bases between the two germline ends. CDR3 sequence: CASSASLQRSGTQYF. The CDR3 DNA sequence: TGCGCCAGCAGTGCAAGCCTTCAGCGGTCAGGGACCCAGTACTTC.

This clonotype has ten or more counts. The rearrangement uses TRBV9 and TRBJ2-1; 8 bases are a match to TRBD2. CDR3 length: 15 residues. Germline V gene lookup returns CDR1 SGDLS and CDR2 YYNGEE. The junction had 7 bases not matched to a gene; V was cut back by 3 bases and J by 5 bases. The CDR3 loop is CASSAIAGLNNEQFF. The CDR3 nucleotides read TGTGCCAGCAGCGCTATAGCGGGATTAAACAATGAGCAGTTCTTC.

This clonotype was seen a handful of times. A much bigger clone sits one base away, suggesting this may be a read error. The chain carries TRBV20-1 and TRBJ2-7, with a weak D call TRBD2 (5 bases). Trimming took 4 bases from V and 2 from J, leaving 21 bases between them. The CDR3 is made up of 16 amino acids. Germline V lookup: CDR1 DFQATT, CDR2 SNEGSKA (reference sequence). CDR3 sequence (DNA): TGCAGTGCTACCCTTACTTTCAGCGGCCCCACCTACGAGCAGTACTTC. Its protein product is CSATLTFSGPTYEQYF.

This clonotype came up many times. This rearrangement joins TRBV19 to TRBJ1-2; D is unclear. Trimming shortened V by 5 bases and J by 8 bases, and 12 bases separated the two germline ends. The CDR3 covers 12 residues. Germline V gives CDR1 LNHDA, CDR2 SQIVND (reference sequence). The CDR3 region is CASSSSGWGYTF. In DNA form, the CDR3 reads TGTGCCAGTAGTTCCTCGGGGTGGGGCTACACCTTC.

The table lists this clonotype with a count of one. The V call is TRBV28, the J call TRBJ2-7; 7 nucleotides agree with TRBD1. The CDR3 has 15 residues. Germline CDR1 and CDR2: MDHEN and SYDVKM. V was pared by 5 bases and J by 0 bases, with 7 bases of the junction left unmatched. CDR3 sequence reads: CASSTSDRISYEQYF. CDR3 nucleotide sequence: TGTGCCAGCAGTACCTCGGACAGGATCTCCTACGAGCAGTACTTC.

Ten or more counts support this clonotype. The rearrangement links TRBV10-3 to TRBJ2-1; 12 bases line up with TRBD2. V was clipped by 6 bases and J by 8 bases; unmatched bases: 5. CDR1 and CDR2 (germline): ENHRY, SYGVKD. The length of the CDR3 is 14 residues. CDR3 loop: CAIRGLAGNDEQFF. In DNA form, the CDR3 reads TGTGCCATCAGAGGACTAGCGGGGAACGATGAGCAGTTCTTC.

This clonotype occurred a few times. In nucleotides, the CDR3 is TGTGCCTGGGACAGAAAAAAAGAGACCCAGTACTTC. As protein: CAWDRKKETQYF. V and J are TRBV30 and TRBJ2-5; D is possibly TRBD1 (5 bases). Per germline, CDR1 GTSNPN and CDR2 SVGIG (reference sequence). Trimming stripped 5 bases from V and 3 bases from J, with 10 bases between. The CDR3 has 12 amino acids.

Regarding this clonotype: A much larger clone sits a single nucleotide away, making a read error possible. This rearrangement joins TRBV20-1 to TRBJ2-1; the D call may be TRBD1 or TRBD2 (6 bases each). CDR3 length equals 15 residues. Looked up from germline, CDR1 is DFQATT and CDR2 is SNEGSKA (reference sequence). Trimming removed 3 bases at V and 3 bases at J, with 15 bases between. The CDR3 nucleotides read TGCAGTGCTAGCTGGGGGGCTGGGGTCTACAATGAGCAGTTCTTC. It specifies CSASWGAGVYNEQFF.

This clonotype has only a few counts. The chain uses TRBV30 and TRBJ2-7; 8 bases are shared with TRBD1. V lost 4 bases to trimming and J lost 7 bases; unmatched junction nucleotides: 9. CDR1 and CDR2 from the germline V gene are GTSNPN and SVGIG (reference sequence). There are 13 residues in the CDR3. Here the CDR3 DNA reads TGTGCCTGGAAAAACAGGGGGATGGGTGAGCAGTACTTC. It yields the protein CAWKNRGMGEQYF.